In its sample, the clone carrying this TCR beta chain was seen a few times. Its specificity is not known. The data originate from a study of T cell repertoires in cytomegalovirus infection. Using its own MiXCR run on the reads, TCRdb lists one record per CDR3 protein. The sample shows approximately 120,000 distinct CDR3 sequences, around 30% of them seen only once. This TCR derives from a human donor in good health (CMV status not recorded). Some clones in this sample may be carry-over from other donors' samples. This material consisted of CD8+ T cells from cultured PBMCs, taken from culture after CMV antigen stimulation.

CDR3 protein: CASSDRGLAGGTGELFF. The CDR3 DNA reads TGTGCCAGCAGTGACCGCGGACTAGCGGGGGGCACCGGGGAGCTGTTTTTT. This chain links TRBV2 with TRBJ2-2, with 14 bases identical to TRBD2. J was trimmed by 4 bases and V by 3 bases; bases with no gene match: 4. Germline V lookup: CDR1 SNHLY, CDR2 FYNNEI. This CDR3 comprises 17 residues.